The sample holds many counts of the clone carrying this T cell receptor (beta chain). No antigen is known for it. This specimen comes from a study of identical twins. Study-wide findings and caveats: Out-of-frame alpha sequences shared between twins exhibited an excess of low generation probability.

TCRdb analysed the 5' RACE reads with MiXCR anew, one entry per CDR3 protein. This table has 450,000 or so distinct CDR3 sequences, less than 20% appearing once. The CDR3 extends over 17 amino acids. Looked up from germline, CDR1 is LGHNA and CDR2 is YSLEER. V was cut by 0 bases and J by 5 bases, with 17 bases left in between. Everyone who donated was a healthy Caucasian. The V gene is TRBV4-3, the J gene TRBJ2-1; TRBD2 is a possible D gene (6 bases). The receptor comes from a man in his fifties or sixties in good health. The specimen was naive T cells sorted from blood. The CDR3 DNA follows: TGCGCCAGCAGCCAAGATGTCCGGGACTGGCGAGACAATGAGCAGTTCTTC. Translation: CASSQDVRDWRDNEQFF.